Below, 32 T cell receptor beta chains from the same sample are listed, as sequenced in a study of cytomegalovirus exposure and HLA in healthy donors. Clones were sequenced by immunoSEQ multiplex PCR, and TCRdb holds only the in-frame ones, with some missing. The repertoire holds 100,000 to 150,000 clones, with about 94% as singletons. Sequenced input: PBMCs. Source of these receptors: a woman between 18 and 30 years old in good health and CMV-seronegative.

The V gene is TRBV4-1, the J gene TRBJ2-4; 8 bases align to TRBD2. V lost 2 bases, J lost 3 bases, and 9 bases stayed unmatched. The CDR3 has 17 residues. Germline CDR1 MGHRA, CDR2 YSYEKL. The CDR3 here is CASSQTAGGLNKNIQYF. CDR3 DNA: TGCGCCAGCAGCCAAACCGCGGGAGGCCTAAACAAAAACATTCAGTACTTC.

The chain has TRBV9 and TRBJ1-1, with 10 bases aligning to TRBD1. Looked up from germline, CDR1 is SGDLS and CDR2 is YYNGEE. The CDR3 has 16 residues. V was clipped by 3 bases and J by 5 bases; unmatched bases: 10. In DNA form, the CDR3 reads TGTGCCAGCAGCGCCGGGACAGGGGAGGGTGGAACTGAAGCTTTCTTT. It codes for CASSAGTGEGGTEAFF.

The CDR3 reads CASSLRGTANSPLHF. CDR3 DNA: TGTGCCAGCTCCCTCCGAGGGACAGCCAATTCACCCCTCCACTTT. V usage is TRBV18 and J usage is TRBJ1-6; 7 bases are a match to TRBD1. V shed 6 bases and J 7 bases; nucleotides not matched to a gene: 9. Germline V gene data show CDR1 as KGHSH and CDR2 as LQKENI. The CDR3 loop spans 15 amino acids. Looking up the rest from reference TRBV18 and TRBJ1-6 gives the full variable domain: NAGVMQNPRHLVRRRGQEARLRCSPMKGHSHVYWYRQLPEEGLKFMVYLQKENIIDESGMPKERFSAEFPKEGPSILRIQQVVRGDSAAYFCASSLRGTANSPLHFGNGTRLTVT.

The J gene is TRBJ2-5, the V gene TRBV29-1, with 9 bases identical to TRBD2. The J segment lost 2 bases and the V segment lost 7 bases, leaving 11 bases of the junction unmatched. The germline CDR1 and CDR2 sequences are SQVTM and ANQGSEA. CDR3 length equals 15 residues. The CDR3 protein is CSALSGSSYQETQYF. The CDR3 nucleotides read TGCAGCGCCCTTAGCGGGAGCTCATATCAAGAGACCCAGTACTTC.

The J gene is TRBJ2-1, the V gene TRBV28, with D hard to call. The germline V gene encodes CDR1 MDHEN and CDR2 SYDVKM. The CDR3 covers 12 residues. V lost 6 bases, J lost 4 bases, and 7 bases lay in between. The CDR3 here is CASRTKYNEQFF. The CDR3 nucleotides read TGTGCCAGCAGGACAAAGTACAATGAGCAGTTCTTC.

The J gene is TRBJ1-2, the V gene TRBV30; 9 bases are shared with TRBD1. CDR1 and CDR2 from the germline V gene are GTSNPN and SVGIG (reference sequence). The CDR3 sequence is 14 residues long. Trimming removed 3 bases from V and 4 bases from J; junction bases left unmatched: 6. The chain's CDR3 is CAWRHTGGSYGYTF. DNA of the CDR3: TGTGCCTGGAGACATACAGGGGGCAGCTATGGCTACACCTTC.

This clone was seen more than once but under ten times. The V gene is TRBV14, the J gene TRBJ1-6, with D possibly TRBD1 on 5 matching bases. This CDR3 spans 14 amino acids. Trimming removed 5 bases from V and 6 bases from J, with 11 bases in between. CDR1 and CDR2 from the germline V gene are SGHDN and FVKESK. CDR3 sequence: CASSRGLLNSPLHF. Here the CDR3 DNA reads TGTGCCAGCAGCAGGGGCCTTCTTAATTCACCCCTCCACTTT.

The V call is TRBV5-4, the J call TRBJ1-2; TRBD1 matches 7 bases. CDR1 is SGHNT and CDR2 is YYREEE in the germline V gene (reference sequence). V lost 4 bases, J lost 2 bases, and 5 bases stayed unmatched. This CDR3 is built from 14 residues. The chain's CDR3 is CASSPGQQNYGYTF. CDR3 bases: TGTGCCAGCAGCCCGGGACAGCAGAACTATGGCTACACCTTC.

This sequence joins TRBV2 and TRBJ1-5; D not resolved. V was trimmed by 2 bases and J by 1 base, leaving 6 bases between them. Per the germline V gene, CDR1 is SNHLY and CDR2 is FYNNEI. The CDR3 consists of 14 residues. The chain's CDR3 is CASSEMGSNQPQHF. DNA of the CDR3: TGTGCCAGCAGTGAAATGGGCAGCAATCAGCCCCAGCATTTT.

The chain couples TRBV4-1 to TRBJ1-2, with 9 bases identical to TRBD1. The CDR3 loop spans 16 amino acids. Per germline, CDR1 MGHRA and CDR2 YSYEKL. V was pared by 3 bases and J by 3 bases, with 8 bases of the junction left unmatched. The CDR3 loop reads CASSHDRTGDYYGYTF. The CDR3 coding sequence is TGCGCCAGCAGCCACGACCGGACAGGGGATTACTATGGCTACACCTTC.

The J gene is TRBJ2-7, the V gene TRBV4-2; TRBD2 aligns across 7 bases. There are 15 residues in the CDR3. Trimming took 0 bases from V and 3 from J; bases not matched to a gene: 5. The germline CDR1 and CDR2 sequences are LGHNA and YNFKEQ. CDR3 sequence reads: CASSQDRGDYYEQYF. CDR3 nucleotides: TGTGCCAGCAGCCAAGATCGCGGGGACTACTACGAGCAGTACTTC.

V usage is TRBV5-1 and J usage is TRBJ1-5; the D gene is possibly TRBD1 (5 bases). The CDR3 is 15 residues long. Per the germline V gene, CDR1 is SGHRS and CDR2 is YFSETQ. V gave up 3 bases and J gave up 0 bases, with 10 bases separating them. The CDR3 sequence: CASSWGGNSNQPQHF. The CDR3 region has the DNA TGCGCCAGCAGCTGGGGGGGGAATAGCAATCAGCCCCAGCATTTT. The whole variable domain, filled in from reference TRBV5-1 and TRBJ1-5, reads KAGVTQTPRYLIKTRGQQVTLSCSPISGHRSVSWYQQTPGQGLQFLFEYFSETQRNKGNFPGRFSGRQFSNSRSEMNVSTLELGDSALYLCASSWGGNSNQPQHFGDGTRLSIL.

The chain combines TRBV4-1 with TRBJ2-7; 7 bases are a match to TRBD2. This CDR3 comprises 14 residues. V trimming: 1 base; J trimming: 6 bases; junction bases outside the gene matches: 6. Per germline, CDR1 MGHRA and CDR2 YSYEKL. The CDR3 DNA is TGCGCCAGCAGCCAAGGACTAGCCGTAGGCGAGCAGTACTTC. Translating it yields CASSQGLAVGEQYF.

On this clone: Other DNA variants within this sample encode the same CDR3. The genes are TRBV5-1 and TRBJ2-5; a weak D match, TRBD1 (6 bases). Germline CDR1 reads SGHRS; CDR2 reads YFSETQ. V dropped 0 bases and J dropped 2 bases, with 8 bases sitting between them. The CDR3 runs 14 residues. CDR3 nucleotides: TGCGCCAGCAGCTTGGGTGGACAGCAAGAGACCCAGTACTTC. This sequence encodes CASSLGGQQETQYF.

The chain joins TRBV27 to TRBJ2-1, with D uncertain. Trimming took 5 bases from V and 0 from J, leaving 14 bases between them. This CDR3 region has 16 residues. Germline CDR1 reads MNHEY; CDR2 reads SMNVEV (reference sequence). The CDR3 is CASSPNLPHSYNEQFF. The CDR3 DNA reads as TGTGCCAGCAGTCCAAACCTACCCCACTCCTACAATGAGCAGTTCTTC.

The chain combines TRBV5-4 with TRBJ2-7; 7 bases are shared with TRBD2. Germline CDR1 SGHNT, CDR2 YYREEE (reference sequence). The trim removed 0 bases at V and 0 bases at J, leaving 0 bases unmatched. The CDR3 has 14 amino acids. Here the CDR3 DNA reads TGTGCCAGCAGCTTGGCGGGGGGCTCCTACGAGCAGTACTTC. Translating it yields CASSLAGGSYEQYF.

The rearrangement joins TRBV9 to TRBJ1-1; tentative D call: TRBD1 (5 bases). The CDR3 has 20 residues. Trimming cost V 0 bases and J 1 base, with 25 bases left between them. Germline V CDR1 and CDR2: SGDLS, YYNGEE. The CDR3 here is CASSVGTYVGAGRENTEAFF. Written as DNA, the CDR3 is TGTGCCAGCAGCGTAGGTACTTATGTTGGGGCAGGGAGGGAGAACACTGAAGCTTTCTTT.

This chain connects TRBV14 to TRBJ1-2, with 7 bases matching TRBD1. From germline, CDR1 is SGHDN and CDR2 FVKESK. The CDR3 totals 17 residues. Germline trimming cut 1 base from V and 6 bases from J; bases unmatched to any gene: 14. CDR3 coding DNA: TGTGCCAGCAGCCAAGGCTATTCAAGGGGGCCTCCCGATGGCTACACCTTC. The encoded protein is CASSQGYSRGPPDGYTF. The full variable domain, in which reference TRBV14 and TRBJ1-2 provide the parts outside the CDR3, is EAGVTQFPSHSVIEKGQTVTLRCDPISGHDNLYWYRRVMGKEIKFLLHFVKESKQDESGMPNNRFLAERTGGTYSTLKVQPAELEDSGVYFCASSQGYSRGPPDGYTFGSGTRLTVV.

The genes are TRBV6-5 and TRBJ1-1; D ambiguous. Trimming took off 9 bases at V and 5 bases at J, with 19 bases between the two ends. Germline loops: CDR1 MNHEY, CDR2 SVGAGI. This CDR3 has 14 amino acids. In DNA form, the CDR3 reads TGTGCCAGTCGTTATTCGGCGGGCGGAACTGAAGCTTTCTTT. Translating it yields CASRYSAGGTEAFF.

The chain employs TRBV2 and TRBJ2-7, with D possibly TRBD2 on 5 matching bases. Trimming removed 7 bases at V and 3 bases at J, with 13 bases between. The CDR3 spans 13 residues. Per the germline V gene, CDR1 is SNHLY and CDR2 is FYNNEI. DNA for the CDR3: TGTGCCAGCACGAGGGCGCGTAGCTACGAGCAGTACTTC. Translation gives CASTRARSYEQYF.

The V and J genes are TRBV11-2 and TRBJ2-7; D is possibly TRBD2 (6 bases). This CDR3 is built from 15 residues. V shed 0 bases and J shed 2 bases, with 11 bases lying between them. Looked up from germline, CDR1 is SGHAT and CDR2 is FQNNGV. CDR3 coding DNA: TGTGCCAGCAGCTTAGATTTTGGGAGGACCTACGAGCAGTACTTC. It specifies CASSLDFGRTYEQYF.

The chain carries TRBV7-2 and TRBJ1-2; D gene unclear. Per germline, CDR1 SGHTA and CDR2 FQGNSA. Between the trimmed V and J ends, which lost 1 base and 6 bases, there was a span of 12 bases. The CDR3 has 14 amino acids. Written as DNA, the CDR3 is TGTGCCAGCAGCTTAGGGCCCGGGGTTCATGGCTACACCTTC. It translates to CASSLGPGVHGYTF.

This clone occurred once. The J gene is TRBJ1-1, the V gene TRBV7-9, with D maybe TRBD1 (6 bases). Germline CDR1 is SEHNR and CDR2 is FQNEAQ (reference sequence). The ends were cut back, 0 bases at V and 3 bases at J, with 8 bases in the middle. The CDR3 consists of 14 residues. The CDR3 nucleotides read TGTGCCAGCAGCTTAGCCCGACAGGACACTGAAGCTTTCTTT. As protein: CASSLARQDTEAFF.

The genes are TRBV4-1 and TRBJ1-3; D is unresolved. The CDR3 runs to 16 residues. The V and J ends lost 4 bases and 1 base respectively, with 14 bases between them. Germline assignment: CDR1 MGHRA and CDR2 YSYEKL. CDR3 DNA sequence: TGCGCCAGCAGCCCTCCCCTTCCGGAGTCTGGAAACACCATATATTTT. Amino acids: CASSPPLPESGNTIYF.

The table lists this clone with a few counts. The J gene is TRBJ2-7, the V gene TRBV7-2, with TRBD1 as a possible D gene (6 bases). V lost 5 bases to trimming and J lost 5 bases, with 16 bases between them. The CDR3 sequence is 14 residues long. The germline V gene has CDR1 SGHTA and CDR2 FQGNSA. The CDR3 here is CASSLTQGSNEQYF. CDR3 nucleotides: TGTGCCAGCAGCCTTACTCAGGGGAGCAACGAGCAGTACTTC. Filled out from reference TRBV7-2 and TRBJ2-7, the complete variable domain reads GAGVSQSPSNKVTEKGKDVELRCDPISGHTALYWYRQSLGQGLEFLIYFQGNSAPDKSGLPSDRFSAERTGGSVSTLTIQRTQQEDSAVYLCASSLTQGSNEQYFGPGTRLTVT.

The V gene is TRBV28, the J gene TRBJ2-1; 7 nucleotides match TRBD2. Germline V gives CDR1 MDHEN, CDR2 SYDVKM. The CDR3 is 15 residues long. With 6 bases clipped from V and 0 bases from J, the junction kept 5 bases outside the gene matches. CDR3 sequence: CASRLAMNSYNEQFF. The CDR3 region has the DNA TGTGCCAGCAGACTAGCGATGAACTCCTACAATGAGCAGTTCTTC. Using reference TRBV28 and TRBJ2-1 for the parts outside the CDR3, the full variable domain is DVKVTQSSRYLVKRTGEKVFLECVQDMDHENMFWYRQDPGLGLRLIYFSYDVKMKEKGDIPEGYSVSREKKERFSLILESASTNQTSMYLCASRLAMNSYNEQFFGPGTRLTVL.

V and J are TRBV5-4 and TRBJ2-5, with 10 positions matching TRBD2. The CDR3 length is 17 residues. The V gene end was trimmed by 4 bases and the J gene end by 5 bases; junction bases not matched to a gene: 14. Germline V lookup: CDR1 SGHNT, CDR2 YYREEE (reference sequence). The CDR3 DNA reads as TGTGCCAGCAGCGGTCAGCGGGGGGGAATTTCGGGGGAGACCCAGTACTTC. This encodes CASSGQRGGISGETQYF.

V gene TRBV6-6 combines with J gene TRBJ2-7; D is possibly TRBD1 (5 bases). This CDR3 comprises 12 residues. Germline assignment: CDR1 MNHNY and CDR2 SVGAGI (reference sequence). Trimming took 6 bases from V and 3 from J, leaving 9 bases between them. CDR3 in DNA: TGTGCCAGCAGACAGGAGAACTACGAGCAGTACTTC. Its translation: CASRQENYEQYF.

V usage is TRBV28 and J usage is TRBJ2-7, with 10 positions matching TRBD1. CDR1 MDHEN and CDR2 SYDVKM come from the germline V gene. This CDR3 contains 14 residues. The V gene end was trimmed by 4 bases and the J gene end by 5 bases; junction bases not matched to a gene: 5. The DNA of the CDR3 is TGTGCCAGCAGTTCCGGACAGGGGGACGACGAGCAGTACTTC. It translates to CASSSGQGDDEQYF.

This chain connects TRBV27 to TRBJ2-5, with D hard to call. The ends were cut back, 0 bases at V and 5 bases at J, with 13 bases in the middle. The germline gives CDR1 MNHEY, CDR2 SMNVEV (reference sequence). The CDR3 is 15 amino acids. This CDR3 is CASSLSSQPQETQYF. As DNA, the CDR3 is TGTGCCAGCAGTTTATCTTCACAGCCCCAGGAGACCCAGTACTTC.

The chain uses TRBV30 and TRBJ1-2, with TRBD1 matching 8 bases. Germline trimming cut 3 bases from V and 7 bases from J; bases unmatched to any gene: 13. Looked up from germline, CDR1 is GTSNPN and CDR2 is SVGIG (reference sequence). The CDR3 has 15 amino acids. The CDR3 loop is CAWSKDRQGASGYTF. CDR3 DNA sequence: TGTGCCTGGAGCAAGGACCGGCAGGGGGCGAGTGGCTACACCTTC. Variable domain in full (rest from reference TRBV30 and TRBJ1-2): SQTIHQWPATLVQPVGSPLSLECTVEGTSNPNLYWYRQAAGRGLQLLFYSVGIGQISSEVPQNLSASRPQDRQFILSSKKLLLSDSGFYLCAWSKDRQGASGYTFGSGTRLTVV.

CDR3 nucleotides: TGTGCCAGCACTGCAGGGAACATTCAGTACTTC. As protein: CASTAGNIQYF. This rearrangement joins TRBV6-1 to TRBJ2-4; a possible D gene is TRBD1 (5 bases). V was clipped by 7 bases and J by 7 bases, with 8 bases between them. This CDR3 has 11 amino acids. CDR1 and CDR2 from the germline V gene are MNHNS and SASEGT.